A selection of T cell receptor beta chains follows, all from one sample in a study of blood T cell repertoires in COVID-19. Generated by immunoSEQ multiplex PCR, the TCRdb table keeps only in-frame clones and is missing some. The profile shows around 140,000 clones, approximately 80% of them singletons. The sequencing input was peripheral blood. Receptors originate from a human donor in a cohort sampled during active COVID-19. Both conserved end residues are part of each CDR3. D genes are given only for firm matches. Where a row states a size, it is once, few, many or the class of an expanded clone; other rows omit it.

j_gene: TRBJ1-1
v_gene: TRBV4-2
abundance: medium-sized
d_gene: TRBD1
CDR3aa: CASSRERTGRTEAFF
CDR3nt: TGTGCCAGCAGCCGCGAAAGGACAGGGCGGACTGAAGCTTTCTTT

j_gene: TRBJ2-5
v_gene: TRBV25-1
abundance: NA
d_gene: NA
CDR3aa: CASSYRYHEDTQYF
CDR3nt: TGTGCCAGCAGTTACAGGTACCACGAAGATACCCAGTACTTC

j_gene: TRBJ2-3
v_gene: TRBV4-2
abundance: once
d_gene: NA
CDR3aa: CASSQVAGGSTDTQYF
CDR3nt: TGTGCCAGCAGCCAAGTGGCTGGAGGGAGCACAGATACGCAGTATTTT

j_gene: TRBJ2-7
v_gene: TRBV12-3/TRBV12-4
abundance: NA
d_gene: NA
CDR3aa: CASSRDSTYEQYF
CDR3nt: TGTGCCAGCAGTAGGGACTCAACCTACGAGCAGTACTTC

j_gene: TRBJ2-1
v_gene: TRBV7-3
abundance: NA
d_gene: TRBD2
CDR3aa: CASSLAGGPYNEQFF
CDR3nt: TGTGCCAGCAGCTTAGCGGGAGGGCCTTACAATGAGCAGTTCTTC

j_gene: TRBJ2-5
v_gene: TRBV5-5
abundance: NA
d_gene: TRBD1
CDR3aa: CASSWDSLKETQYF
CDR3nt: TGTGCCAGCAGCTGGGACAGTTTAAAAGAGACCCAGTACTTC

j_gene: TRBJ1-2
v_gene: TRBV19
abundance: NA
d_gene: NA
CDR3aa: CASSLNGANYGYTF
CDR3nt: TGTGCCAGTAGTCTTAACGGAGCTAACTATGGCTACACCTTC

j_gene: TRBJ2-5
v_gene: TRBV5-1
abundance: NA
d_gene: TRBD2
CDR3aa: CASSPLAGEETQYF
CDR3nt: TGCGCCAGCAGCCCCCTAGCGGGAGAGGAGACCCAGTACTTC

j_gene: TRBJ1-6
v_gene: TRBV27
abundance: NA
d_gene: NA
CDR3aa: CASRAGHSSYNSPLHF
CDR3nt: TGTGCCAGCAGAGCGGGACATAGCTCCTATAATTCACCCCTCCACTTT

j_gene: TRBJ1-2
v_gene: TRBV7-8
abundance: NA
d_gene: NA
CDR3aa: CASSLVSLQARTF
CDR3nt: TGTGCCAGCAGCTTAGTCTCCCTACAGGCCCGCACCTTC

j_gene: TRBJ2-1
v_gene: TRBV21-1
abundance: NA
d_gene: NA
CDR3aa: CAPWGVQEQFF
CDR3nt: TGTGCCCCCTGGGGGGTACAGGAGCAGTTCTTC

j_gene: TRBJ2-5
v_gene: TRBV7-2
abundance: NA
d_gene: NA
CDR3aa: CASSLANSQETQYF
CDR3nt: TGTGCCAGCAGCTTAGCGAACAGTCAAGAGACCCAGTACTTC

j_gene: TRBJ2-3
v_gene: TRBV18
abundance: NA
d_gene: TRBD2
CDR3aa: CASSQGTSGTDTQYF
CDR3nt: TGTGCCAGCTCCCAAGGGACTAGCGGAACAGATACGCAGTATTTT

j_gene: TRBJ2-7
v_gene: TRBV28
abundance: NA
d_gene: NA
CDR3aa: CASSPGTPPYEQYF
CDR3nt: TGTGCCAGCAGCCCTGGGACACCCCCCTACGAGCAGTACTTC

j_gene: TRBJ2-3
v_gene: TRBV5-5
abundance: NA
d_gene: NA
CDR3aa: CASSLRGARSTDTQYF
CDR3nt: TGTGCCAGCAGCCTTCGCGGGGCCCGCAGCACAGATACGCAGTATTTT

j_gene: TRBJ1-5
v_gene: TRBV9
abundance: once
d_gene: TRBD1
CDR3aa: CASSVGTGSNQPQHF
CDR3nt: TGTGCCAGCAGCGTAGGGACAGGTAGCAATCAGCCCCAGCATTTT

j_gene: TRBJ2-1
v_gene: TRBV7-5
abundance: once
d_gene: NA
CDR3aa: CARSPPGHTYNEQFF
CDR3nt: TGTGCCAGAAGCCCCCCGGGACACACCTACAATGAGCAGTTCTTC

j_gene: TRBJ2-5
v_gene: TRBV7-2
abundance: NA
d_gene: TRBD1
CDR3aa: CASSLGTGARETQYF
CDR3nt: TGTGCCAGCAGCTTAGGGACAGGGGCCCGAGAGACCCAGTACTTC

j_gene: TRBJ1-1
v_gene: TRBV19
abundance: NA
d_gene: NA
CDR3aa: CASSISGVTEAFF
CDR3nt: TGTGCCAGTAGTATATCAGGGGTAACTGAAGCTTTCTTT

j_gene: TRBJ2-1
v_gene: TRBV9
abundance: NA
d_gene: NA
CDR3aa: CASSVDVPGYNEQFF
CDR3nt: TGTGCCAGCAGCGTAGATGTTCCAGGCTACAATGAGCAGTTCTTC

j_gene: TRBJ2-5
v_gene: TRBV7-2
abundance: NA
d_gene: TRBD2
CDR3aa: CASSLPMVAGVQETQYF
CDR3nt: TGTGCCAGCAGCTTACCAATGGTAGCGGGAGTTCAAGAGACCCAGTACTTC

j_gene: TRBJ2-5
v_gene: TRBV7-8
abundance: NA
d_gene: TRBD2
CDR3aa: CASSLGLAGPLTQYF
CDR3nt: TGTGCCAGCAGCTTAGGTCTAGCGGGCCCGTTAACCCAGTACTTC

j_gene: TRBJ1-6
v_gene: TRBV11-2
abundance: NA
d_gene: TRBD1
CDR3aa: CASRRQGGTYNSPLHF
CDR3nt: TGTGCCAGCAGAAGACAGGGGGGAACCTATAATTCACCCCTCCACTTT

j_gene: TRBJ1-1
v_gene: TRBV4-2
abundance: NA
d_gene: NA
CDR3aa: CASSPLGLGNTEAFF
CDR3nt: TGTGCCAGCAGCCCCCTAGGCCTGGGGAACACTGAAGCTTTCTTT

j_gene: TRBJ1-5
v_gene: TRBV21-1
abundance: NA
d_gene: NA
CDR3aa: CASSKNYPPHQPQHF
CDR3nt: TGTGCCAGCAGCAAAAACTACCCTCCCCATCAGCCCCAGCATTTT

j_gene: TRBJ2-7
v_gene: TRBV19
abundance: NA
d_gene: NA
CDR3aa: CASSIGPGRIHEQYF
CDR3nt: TGTGCCAGTAGTATAGGACCGGGAAGGATTCACGAGCAGTACTTC

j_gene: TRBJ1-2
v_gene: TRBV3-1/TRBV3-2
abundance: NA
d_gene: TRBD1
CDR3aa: CASSQVGQGVYGYTF
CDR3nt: TGTGCCAGCAGCCAGGTTGGACAGGGGGTCTATGGCTACACCTTC

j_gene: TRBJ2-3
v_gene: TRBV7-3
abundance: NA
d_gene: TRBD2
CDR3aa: CASSLTPTSGSSDTQYF
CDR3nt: TGTGCCAGCAGCTTAACTCCCACTAGCGGGAGTTCAGATACGCAGTATTTT

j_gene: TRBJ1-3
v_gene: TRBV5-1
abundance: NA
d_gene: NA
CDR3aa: CASSPPDSGNTIYF
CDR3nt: TGCGCCAGCAGCCCCCCAGACTCTGGAAACACCATATATTTT

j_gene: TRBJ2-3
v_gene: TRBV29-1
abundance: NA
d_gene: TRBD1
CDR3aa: CSVDANDRGGDTQYF
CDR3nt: TGCAGCGTTGACGCCAATGACAGGGGGGGAGATACGCAGTATTTT

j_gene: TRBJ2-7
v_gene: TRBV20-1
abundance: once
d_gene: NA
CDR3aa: CSARAAYEQYF
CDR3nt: TGCAGTGCTAGAGCGGCCTACGAGCAGTACTTC

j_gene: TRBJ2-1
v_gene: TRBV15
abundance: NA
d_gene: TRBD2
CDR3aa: CATSRILAGINNEQFF
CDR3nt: TGTGCCACCAGCAGAATTCTAGCGGGGATAAACAATGAGCAGTTCTTC

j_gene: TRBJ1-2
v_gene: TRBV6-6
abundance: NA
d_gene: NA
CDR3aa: CASSQIEALGYTF
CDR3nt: TGTGCCAGCAGCCAGATCGAAGCGCTGGGCTACACCTTC

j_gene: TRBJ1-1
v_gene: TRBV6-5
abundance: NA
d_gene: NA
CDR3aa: CASSYGTTANTEAFF
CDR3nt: TGTGCCAGCAGTTACGGAACGACAGCGAACACTGAAGCTTTCTTT